The T cell receptor beta chain described here comes from a study of T cells in Graves' hyperthyroidism and ophthalmopathy. Amplified regions were TCR beta CDR3 sequences from RNA transcripts. HTBI primers were used for first-round RT-PCR of the TCR CDR3. TCRdb called the multiplex PCR reads again in MiXCR, with one record for every CDR3 protein. This sample has roughly 500,000 distinct CDR3 sequences, with approximately 15% found just once. This clonotype was seen ten or more times. The material sequenced was blood. The source is a woman in her 30s with Graves' hyperthyroidism that later progressed to Graves' ophthalmopathy.

This CDR3 reads CASSPGIWGYEQYF. DNA for the CDR3: TGCGCCAGCAGCCCCGGTATTTGGGGCTACGAGCAGTACTTC. The rearrangement links TRBV5-1 to TRBJ2-7; no reliable D call. The CDR3 consists of 14 residues. Germline V gene data show CDR1 as SGHRS and CDR2 as YFSETQ. V lost 4 bases, J lost 3 bases, and 14 bases lay in between.